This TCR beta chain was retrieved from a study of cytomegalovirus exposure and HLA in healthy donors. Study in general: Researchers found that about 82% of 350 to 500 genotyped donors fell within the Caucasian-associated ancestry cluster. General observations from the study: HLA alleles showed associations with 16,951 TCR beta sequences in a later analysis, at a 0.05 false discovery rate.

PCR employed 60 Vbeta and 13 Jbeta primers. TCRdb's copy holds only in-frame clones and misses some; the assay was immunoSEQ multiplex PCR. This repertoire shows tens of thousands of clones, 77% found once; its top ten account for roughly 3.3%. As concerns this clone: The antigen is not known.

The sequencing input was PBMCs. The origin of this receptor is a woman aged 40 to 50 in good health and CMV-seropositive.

The chain's CDR3 is CASSSDRTNTGELFF. CDR3 bases: TGTGCCAGCAGTTCGGACAGGACGAACACCGGGGAGCTGTTTTTT. The chain links TRBV2 to TRBJ2-2, with 7 bases aligning to TRBD1. CDR1 and CDR2 from the germline V gene are SNHLY and FYNNEI. Trimming at V came to 5 bases and at J to 0 bases, leaving 3 bases not matched to a gene. The CDR3 contains 15 residues.